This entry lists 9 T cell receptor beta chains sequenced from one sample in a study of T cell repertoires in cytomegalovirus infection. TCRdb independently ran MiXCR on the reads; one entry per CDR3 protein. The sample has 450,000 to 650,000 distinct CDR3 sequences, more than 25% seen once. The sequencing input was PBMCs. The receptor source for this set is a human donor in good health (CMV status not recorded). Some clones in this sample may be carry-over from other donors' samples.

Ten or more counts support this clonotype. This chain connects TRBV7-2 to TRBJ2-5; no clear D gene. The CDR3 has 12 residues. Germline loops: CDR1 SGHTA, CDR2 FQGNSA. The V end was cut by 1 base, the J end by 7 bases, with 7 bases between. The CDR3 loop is CASSLEVGTQYF. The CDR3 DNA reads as TGTGCCAGCAGCTTAGAAGTAGGGACCCAGTACTTC. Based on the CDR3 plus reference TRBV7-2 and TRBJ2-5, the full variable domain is GAGVSQSPSNKVTEKGKDVELRCDPISGHTALYWYRQSLGQGLEFLIYFQGNSAPDKSGLPSDRFSAERTGGSVSTLTIQRTQQEDSAVYLCASSLEVGTQYFGPGTRLLVL.

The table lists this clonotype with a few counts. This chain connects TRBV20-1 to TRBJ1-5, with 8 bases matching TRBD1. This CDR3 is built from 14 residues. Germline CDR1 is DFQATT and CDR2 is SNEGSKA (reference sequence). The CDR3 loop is CDHQSRGQEQPQHF. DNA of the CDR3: TGCGACCACCAAAGCAGGGGACAGGAGCAGCCCCAGCATTTT.

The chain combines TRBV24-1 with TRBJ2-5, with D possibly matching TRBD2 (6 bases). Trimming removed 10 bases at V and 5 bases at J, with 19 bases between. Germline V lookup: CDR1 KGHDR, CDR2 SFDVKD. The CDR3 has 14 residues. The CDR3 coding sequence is TGTGCCACAGGGACTGGGAACCCCTCGGAGACCCAGTACTTC. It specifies CATGTGNPSETQYF.

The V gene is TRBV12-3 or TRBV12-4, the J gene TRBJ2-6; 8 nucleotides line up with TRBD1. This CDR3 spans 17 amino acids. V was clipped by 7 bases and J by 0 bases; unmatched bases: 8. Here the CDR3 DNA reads TGTGCCAGCATCCCCGGGACAGGAGCCTCTGGGGCCAACGTCCTGACTTTC. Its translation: CASIPGTGASGANVLTF.

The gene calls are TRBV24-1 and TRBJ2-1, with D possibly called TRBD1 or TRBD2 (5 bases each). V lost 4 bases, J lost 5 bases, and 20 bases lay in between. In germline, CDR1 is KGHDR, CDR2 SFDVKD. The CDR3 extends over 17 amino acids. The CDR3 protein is CATSDPGTAGFHNEQFF. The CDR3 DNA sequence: TGTGCCACCAGTGACCCTGGGACGGCCGGATTCCACAATGAGCAGTTCTTC.

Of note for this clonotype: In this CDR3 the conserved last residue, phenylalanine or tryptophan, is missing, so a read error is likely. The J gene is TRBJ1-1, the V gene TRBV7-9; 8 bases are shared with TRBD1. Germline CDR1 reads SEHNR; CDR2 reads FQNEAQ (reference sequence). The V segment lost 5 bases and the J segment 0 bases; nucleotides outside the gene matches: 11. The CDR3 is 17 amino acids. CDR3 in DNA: TGTGCCAGCAGCCCGACGGGACAGGTCGGGCTGAACACTGAAGCTTTCATT. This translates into CASSPTGQVGLNTEAFI.

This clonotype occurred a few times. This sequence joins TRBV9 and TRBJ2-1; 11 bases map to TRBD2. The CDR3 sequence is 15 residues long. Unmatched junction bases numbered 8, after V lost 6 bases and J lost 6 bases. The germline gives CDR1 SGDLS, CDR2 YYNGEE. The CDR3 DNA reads TGTGCCAGCACCTTAGCGGGAGGGCCTTTCAATGAGCAGTTCTTC. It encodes CASTLAGGPFNEQFF.

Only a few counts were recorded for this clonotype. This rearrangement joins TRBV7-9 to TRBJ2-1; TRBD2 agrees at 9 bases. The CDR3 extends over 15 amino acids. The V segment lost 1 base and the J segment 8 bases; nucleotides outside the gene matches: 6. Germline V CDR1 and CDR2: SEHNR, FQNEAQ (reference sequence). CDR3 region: CASSLGSGSSDEQFF. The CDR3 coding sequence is TGTGCCAGCAGCTTAGGTAGCGGGAGTAGCGATGAGCAGTTCTTC.

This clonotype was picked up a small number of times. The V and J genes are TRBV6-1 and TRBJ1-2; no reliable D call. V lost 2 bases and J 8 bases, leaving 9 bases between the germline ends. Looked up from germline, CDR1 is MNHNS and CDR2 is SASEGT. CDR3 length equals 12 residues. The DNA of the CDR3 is TGTGCCAGCAGTGAACTTTATGGAGGCTACACCTTC. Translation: CASSELYGGYTF.